The sequence of this T cell receptor beta chain was determined in a study of blood T cell repertoires in COVID-19. In the study overall: In each case, the material was cDNA or gDNA derived from T cells, B-cell-depleted T cells, or PBMCs.

Per germline, CDR1 SQVTM and CDR2 ANQGSEA. Trimming pared 0 bases from V and 2 bases from J, leaving 7 bases between. This CDR3 has 13 amino acids. Donors were grouped by their self-reported clinical history. Exposed enrollees had met someone with a PCR-confirmed or clinician-diagnosed COVID-19 case at some point within the 2 weeks before study entry. Per the authors' pipeline: Counts of nucleated cells, estimated from reference gene primer amplification, were obtained. TCRdb keeps only in-frame clones here, not all; method: immunoSEQ multiplex PCR. That table furnishes V, J and clone size, whereas the DNA furnished D and trimming. The table includes over 200,000 clones, over 80% detected once.

The TCR was taken from a woman in her twenties or thirties who had been exposed to COVID-19. The sequenced material came from PBMCs or T cells enriched from blood (not recorded which). The chain links TRBV29-1 to TRBJ1-2; D is possibly TRBD1 (5 bases). The CDR3 here is CSVEDDSNYGYTF. CDR3 nucleotide sequence: TGCAGCGTTGAAGACGACAGCAACTATGGCTACACCTTC.